The 32 T cell receptor beta chains presented below share a single source sample, sequenced in a study of regulatory T cells in long-lasting Graves disease (dated by TCRdb to 2020 to 2022). The time point label of this sample denotes: newly diagnosed GD, antithyroid drugs for less than 3 months. For both TCR sequencing and RNA sequencing, RNA was extracted from PBMCs in TRIzol. Library generation was performed with multiplex PCR. The sequencer was an Illumina HiSeq 4000. CDR3 regions were amplified by Arm-PCR with iRepertoire HTBI primers to construct TCR beta libraries. The public reads were reprocessed in TCRdb via fastp at Q25 and MiXCR, keeping in-frame beta chains. Rows are combined by CDR3 protein, so each entry shows the most common genes and DNA. Within this sample are some 500,000 distinct CDR3 sequences, with about 15% of them counted one time only. The top ten clonotypes cover approximately 25% of the sample.

These data were also filed under a second study, of T cells in Graves' hyperthyroidism and ophthalmopathy.

The sample here was peripheral blood mononuclear cells (PBMCs), taken at new diagnosis, from a patient treated with antithyroid drugs. The receptors derive from a woman aged 40 to 65 with Graves disease. Donor details come from another sample of the same person, matched by shared clones.

There are many counts of this clonotype. This rearrangement joins TRBV18 to TRBJ2-5; D might be TRBD2 (7 bases). Germline CDR1 reads KGHSH; CDR2 reads LQKENI. The CDR3 length is 15 residues. Trimming cost V 4 bases and J 5 bases, with 17 bases left between them. CDR3 protein: CASSRNRGAEETQYF. The CDR3, as DNA: TGTGCCAGCTCACGCAACCGGGGGGCAGAGGAGACCCAGTACTTC.

At least ten counts were recorded for this clonotype. The rearrangement links TRBV28 to TRBJ2-7, with D possibly being TRBD1 or TRBD2 (6 bases each). CDR3 length: 15 residues. V was pared by 5 bases and J by 4 bases, with 18 bases between. Germline assignment: CDR1 MDHEN and CDR2 SYDVKM. The CDR3 loop is CASSQPGHGLYEQYF. CDR3 in DNA: TGTGCCAGCAGTCAACCGGGACACGGACTATACGAGCAGTACTTC. The variable domain in full, completed from reference TRBV28 and TRBJ2-7, reads DVKVTQSSRYLVKRTGEKVFLECVQDMDHENMFWYRQDPGLGLRLIYFSYDVKMKEKGDIPEGYSVSREKKERFSLILESASTNQTSMYLCASSQPGHGLYEQYFGPGTRLTVT.

The table lists this clonotype with a few counts. The chain uses TRBV30 and TRBJ2-7; D might be TRBD2 (5 bases). Germline CDR1 reads GTSNPN; CDR2 reads SVGIG (reference sequence). The CDR3 is 13 residues long. Trimming shortened V by 5 bases and J by 3 bases, and 14 bases separated the two germline ends. CDR3 DNA: TGTGCCTGGGACCACGAGGAGGTCTACGAGCAGTACTTC. This codes for CAWDHEEVYEQYF.

The chain employs TRBV20-1 and TRBJ2-1; TRBD2 might be the D (5 bases). V lost 0 bases and J lost 0, with 12 bases in between. The CDR3 sequence is 16 residues long. Per the germline V gene, CDR1 is DFQATT and CDR2 is SNEGSKA (reference sequence). CDR3 DNA: TGCAGTGCTAGAGATCCCTGGGAGAGCTCCTACAATGAGCAGTTCTTC. It codes for CSARDPWESSYNEQFF.

In nucleotides, the CDR3 is TGTGCCTCTGACGGTTACTCAACCTACGAGCAGTACTTC. This codes for CASDGYSTYEQYF. The gene calls are TRBV30 and TRBJ2-7; D gene uncertain. The CDR3 spans 13 residues. V lost 7 bases to trimming and J lost 2 bases, with 15 bases between them. Per the germline V gene, CDR1 is GTSNPN and CDR2 is SVGIG (reference sequence).

This clonotype was detected ten times or more. The V and J genes are TRBV28 and TRBJ1-4; 9 nucleotides line up with TRBD1. The V gene end was trimmed by 7 bases and the J gene end by 6 bases; junction bases not matched to a gene: 6. The germline V gene encodes CDR1 MDHEN and CDR2 SYDVKM. The length of the CDR3 is 14 residues. The CDR3 DNA sequence: TGTGCCAGCAACAACAGGGGGCGCGATGAAAAACTGTTTTTT. This translates into CASNNRGRDEKLFF.

This clonotype was detected ten times or more. The rearrangement uses TRBV2 and TRBJ2-1; D is perhaps TRBD1 or TRBD2 (5 bases each). This CDR3 is built from 14 residues. V shed 7 bases and J shed 2 bases, with 12 bases lying between them. CDR1 and CDR2 from the germline V gene are SNHLY and FYNNEI. CDR3 nucleotides: TGTGCCAGCAACGGGGCTTTAACCTACAATGAGCAGTTCTTC. This translates into CASNGALTYNEQFF.

This clonotype was counted at least ten times. At one boundary the junction diverges from the germline segment, which might be a read error. V is TRBV5-1 and J is TRBJ1-2; unclear D gene. Germline loops: CDR1 SGHRS, CDR2 YFSETQ. CDR3 length: 12 residues. DNA for the CDR3: TGTGCCAGCAGTGAGGCTAACTATGGCTACACCTTC. It codes for CASSEANYGYTF. Supplemented by reference TRBV5-1 and TRBJ1-2, the full variable domain reads KAGVTQTPRYLIKTRGQQVTLSCSPISGHRSVSWYQQTPGQGLQFLFEYFSETQRNKGNFPGRFSGRQFSNSRSEMNVSTLELGDSALYLCASSEANYGYTFGSGTRLTVV.

This clonotype was observed many times. The chain uses TRBV12-3 or TRBV12-4 and TRBJ2-7, with D possibly TRBD1 on 5 matching bases. Trimming took 1 base from V and 3 from J, leaving 10 bases between them. CDR3 length equals 14 residues. The DNA for the CDR3 is TGTGCCAGCAGTTTAGTCCAGGGCAACTACGAGCAGTACTTC. Translation gives CASSLVQGNYEQYF.

This clonotype was counted ten times or more. The CDR3 DNA is TGCAGCGTGTCGACAGGACCCACAGATACGCAGTATTTT. It encodes CSVSTGPTDTQYF. The rearrangement joins TRBV29-1 to TRBJ2-3; D perhaps matches TRBD1 (6 bases). The V gene's germline CDR1 is SQVTM and CDR2 ANQGSEA. V was trimmed by 6 bases and J by 2 bases, leaving 12 bases between them. This CDR3 comprises 13 residues.

The chain employs TRBV7-9 and TRBJ2-1; D not resolved. The CDR3 is 13 residues long. V was cut by 5 bases and J by 8 bases, with 13 bases left in between. Germline values: CDR1 SEHNR, CDR2 FQNEAQ (reference sequence). CDR3 in DNA: TGTGCCAGCAGCCTTTCATCAGCCCATGAGCAGTTCTTC. Protein product: CASSLSSAHEQFF.

At least ten counts were recorded for this clonotype. The chain employs TRBV5-1 and TRBJ1-1, with D perhaps matching TRBD1 (5 bases). The CDR3 totals 14 residues. CDR1 is SGHRS, CDR2 YFSETQ, per germline. V was trimmed by 1 base and J by 3 bases, leaving 10 bases between them. DNA for the CDR3: TGCGCCAGCAGCTTGAGTTCCAGGGACACTGAAGCTTTCTTT. Its translation is CASSLSSRDTEAFF.

This clonotype has a single count. V is TRBV28 and J is TRBJ2-1; the match to TRBD2 covers 10 bases. J was trimmed by 2 bases and V by 3 bases; bases with no gene match: 13. This CDR3 is built from 19 residues. Germline CDR1 MDHEN, CDR2 SYDVKM. The DNA for the CDR3 is TGTGCCAGCAGTTTTTGGGGGGGTAGCGGGAGGATAGCCTACAATGAGCAGTTCTTC. As protein: CASSFWGGSGRIAYNEQFF. The complete variable domain, with remaining parts taken from reference TRBV28 and TRBJ2-1, reads DVKVTQSSRYLVKRTGEKVFLECVQDMDHENMFWYRQDPGLGLRLIYFSYDVKMKEKGDIPEGYSVSREKKERFSLILESASTNQTSMYLCASSFWGGSGRIAYNEQFFGPGTRLTVL.

Details on this clonotype: A clone one base away is much larger, so this may be a read error. The chain has TRBV30 and TRBJ1-2; tentative D call: TRBD1 (5 bases). This CDR3 region has 12 residues. Germline CDR1 is GTSNPN and CDR2 is SVGIG (reference sequence). The CDR3 sequence: CSSGREGYGYTF. DNA for the CDR3: TGTTCGTCGGGACGGGAGGGGTATGGCTACACCTTC.

This clonotype was counted many times. The chain couples TRBV11-3 to TRBJ2-1; 8 nucleotides match TRBD2. With V trimmed by 3 bases and J by 7 bases, 5 bases remained unmatched. The CDR3 runs 14 residues. Germline lookup yields CDR1 SGHNT and CDR2 YENEEA. The CDR3: CASSFGGARNEQFF. CDR3 coding DNA: TGTGCCAGCAGCTTCGGGGGGGCGCGAAATGAGCAGTTCTTC. The full variable domain, rest sourced from reference TRBV11-3 and TRBJ2-1, is EAGVVQSPRYKIIEKKQPVAFWCNPISGHNTLYWYLQNLGQGPELLIRYENEEAVDDSQLPKDRFSAERLKGVDSTLKIQPAELGDSAVYLCASSFGGARNEQFFGPGTRLTVL.

The chain combines TRBV6-1 with TRBJ1-2; D gene ambiguous. This CDR3 is 15 amino acids long. Looked up from germline, CDR1 is MNHNS and CDR2 is SASEGT. Trimming pared 6 bases from V and 2 bases from J, leaving 16 bases between. The chain's CDR3 is CASRRSGPSNYGYTF. CDR3 in DNA: TGTGCCAGCAGAAGATCCGGGCCCAGCAACTATGGCTACACCTTC.

This clonotype appeared many times. The chain employs TRBV6-6 and TRBJ1-3; D is uncertain. This CDR3 spans 17 amino acids. Germline V gives CDR1 MNHNY, CDR2 SVGAGI (reference sequence). The V gene lost 0 bases and the J gene lost 0 bases, with 12 bases spanning the gap. This chain's CDR3 is CASSYSRPVTSGNTIYF. For the CDR3, the DNA is TGTGCCAGCAGTTACTCGAGACCGGTAACCTCTGGAAACACCATATATTTT.

This clonotype was observed a few times. The rearrangement joins TRBV11-2 to TRBJ1-3; tentative D call: TRBD1 (6 bases). CDR1 and CDR2 from the germline V gene are SGHAT and FQNNGV. V lost 6 bases and J lost 7, with 16 bases in between. There are 14 residues in the CDR3. The CDR3 DNA is TGTGCCAGCAGTCCAAGTGGAGGGGGGAACACCATATATTTT. This codes for CASSPSGGGNTIYF.

The chain uses TRBV19 and TRBJ1-2, with D uncertain. This CDR3 spans 14 amino acids. Per the germline V gene, CDR1 is LNHDA and CDR2 is SQIVND (reference sequence). Trimming stripped 3 bases from V and 0 bases from J, with 8 bases between. Here the CDR3 reads CASSIQSSNYGYTF. The CDR3 nucleotides read TGTGCCAGTAGTATTCAGTCCTCTAACTATGGCTACACCTTC.

This clonotype came up a few times. In DNA, the CDR3 is TGCGCCAGCAGCTCGGGACAGGGTAATTTCAATGAGCAGTTCTTC. Amino acid sequence: CASSSGQGNFNEQFF. The genes are TRBV5-1 and TRBJ2-1; 9 bases are a match to TRBD1. The germline V gene encodes CDR1 SGHRS and CDR2 YFSETQ. The V and J ends lost 3 bases and 6 bases, in that order; junction bases with no gene match: 7. CDR3 size: 15 residues.

Many counts were recorded for this clonotype. V usage is TRBV13 and J usage is TRBJ1-1; unclear D gene. The CDR3 has 12 amino acids. Germline CDR1 is PRHDT and CDR2 is FYEKMQ (reference sequence). Between the trimmed V and J ends, which lost 2 bases and 7 bases, there was a span of 8 bases. The CDR3 region is CASSLSQSEAFF. In DNA form, the CDR3 reads TGTGCCAGCAGCTTATCACAGAGTGAAGCTTTCTTT.

This clonotype was detected a few times. J is TRBJ2-7 and V is TRBV12-3 or TRBV12-4; D call uncertain. This CDR3 contains 12 residues. Trimming cost V 5 bases and J 5 bases, with 10 bases left between them. CDR3: CASSPLLHEQYF. The CDR3 coding sequence is TGTGCCAGCAGTCCCCTGTTACACGAGCAGTACTTC.

This clonotype was picked up a small number of times. V usage is TRBV6-5 and J usage is TRBJ1-2; the match to TRBD1 covers 9 bases. CDR3 length equals 14 residues. The V segment lost 4 bases and the J segment 4 bases; nucleotides outside the gene matches: 4. CDR1 and CDR2 (germline): MNHEY, SVGAGI. Here the CDR3 reads CASSSPGQGYGYTF. CDR3 coding DNA: TGTGCCAGCAGTTCCCCGGGACAGGGCTATGGCTACACCTTC.

The table lists this clonotype with many counts. This sequence joins TRBV12-3 or TRBV12-4 and TRBJ2-7, with 10 bases fitting TRBD1. V shed 4 bases, J shed 6 bases, and the junction held 9 bases outside the gene matches. The CDR3 totals 15 residues. CDR3 coding DNA: TGTGCCAGCAGTTCTCCCGGGACAGGGGTTCGCGAGCAGTACTTC. Translated, it gives CASSSPGTGVREQYF.

The chain joins TRBV4-1 to TRBJ1-6; D not certain. Germline V gene lookup returns CDR1 MGHRA and CDR2 YSYEKL. Trimming cost V 0 bases and J 6 bases, with 9 bases left between them. This CDR3 contains 15 residues. The CDR3 DNA follows: TGCGCCAGCAGCCAAGATCCGCAGCTTAATTCACCCCTCCACTTT. It codes for CASSQDPQLNSPLHF.

V usage is TRBV28 and J usage is TRBJ1-3; possibly TRBD1 for D (6 bases). CDR1 and CDR2 from the germline V gene are MDHEN and SYDVKM. CDR3 length equals 14 residues. Between the trimmed V and J ends, which lost 7 bases and 0 bases, there was a span of 10 bases. The CDR3: CASTGGLSGNTIYF. CDR3 DNA: TGTGCCAGCACCGGGGGGCTCTCTGGAAACACCATATATTTT.

This chain connects TRBV29-1 to TRBJ2-3; no clear D gene. The V gene lost 1 base and the J gene lost 0 bases, with 8 bases spanning the gap. Germline V gene lookup returns CDR1 SQVTM and CDR2 ANQGSEA. The CDR3 extends over 14 amino acids. CDR3 sequence: CSVEGLLSTDTQYF. In DNA, the CDR3 is TGCAGCGTTGAAGGGCTCCTGAGCACAGATACGCAGTATTTT.

This clonotype was detected ten times or more. V gene TRBV6-5 combines with J gene TRBJ1-1, with D hard to call. The CDR3 is made up of 17 amino acids. V was pared by 0 bases and J by 6 bases, with 20 bases between. The germline V gene encodes CDR1 MNHEY and CDR2 SVGAGI. This CDR3 is CASSYSTSGVAQPEAFF. The CDR3 DNA follows: TGTGCCAGCAGTTACTCGACGTCCGGGGTAGCCCAGCCTGAAGCTTTCTTT.

This clonotype was detected ten times or more. The chain has TRBV7-9 and TRBJ1-5; 9 bases align to TRBD1. CDR1 is SEHNR and CDR2 is FQNEAQ in the germline V gene (reference sequence). V lost 6 bases, J lost 4 bases, and 7 bases stayed unmatched. This CDR3 is built from 15 residues. In DNA, the CDR3 is TGTGCCAGCAGTTTAACAGGGGGCGGGAATCAGCCCCAGCATTTT. Its translation is CASSLTGGGNQPQHF.

This clonotype has at least ten counts. The chain is built from TRBV27 and TRBJ2-5; the D gene could be TRBD1 or TRBD2 (5 bases each). V was clipped by 4 bases and J by 5 bases, with 11 bases between them. This CDR3 is 13 amino acids long. CDR1 and CDR2 (germline): MNHEY, SMNVEV (reference sequence). The CDR3 nucleotides read TGTGCCAGCAGTTGGGGGAGAGGGGAGACCCAGTACTTC. Protein sequence: CASSWGRGETQYF.

The chain carries TRBV6-2 or TRBV6-3 and TRBJ2-7; weak D call: TRBD2 (7 bases). V gave up 2 bases and J gave up 6 bases, with 8 bases separating them. CDR1 MNHEY and CDR2 SVGEGT come from the germline V gene. This CDR3 region has 12 residues. The DNA for the CDR3 is TGTGCCAGCAGTTACGGGGGGGCCGAGCAGTACTTC. Its protein is CASSYGGAEQYF.

This clonotype was seen at least ten times. The rearrangement uses TRBV24-1 and TRBJ1-1; D not certain. This CDR3 is 14 amino acids long. Germline CDR1 is KGHDR and CDR2 is SFDVKD. V was clipped by 7 bases and J by 2 bases, with 13 bases between them. As DNA, the CDR3 is TGTGCCACCAGCCCCGGGTTCTTTAACACTGAAGCTTTCTTT. Protein: CATSPGFFNTEAFF.